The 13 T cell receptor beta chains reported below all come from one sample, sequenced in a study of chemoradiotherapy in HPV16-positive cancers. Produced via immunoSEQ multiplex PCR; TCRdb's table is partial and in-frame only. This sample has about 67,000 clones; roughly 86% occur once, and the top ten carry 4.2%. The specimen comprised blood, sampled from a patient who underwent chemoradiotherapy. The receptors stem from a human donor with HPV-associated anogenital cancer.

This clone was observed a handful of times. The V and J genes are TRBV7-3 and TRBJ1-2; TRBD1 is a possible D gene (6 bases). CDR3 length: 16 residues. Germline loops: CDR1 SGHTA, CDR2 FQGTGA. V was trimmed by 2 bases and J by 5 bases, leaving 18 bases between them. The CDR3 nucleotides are TGTGCCAGCAGCTTATCCTCAGACAGGAGTTCGTATGGCTACACCTTC. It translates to CASSLSSDRSSYGYTF.

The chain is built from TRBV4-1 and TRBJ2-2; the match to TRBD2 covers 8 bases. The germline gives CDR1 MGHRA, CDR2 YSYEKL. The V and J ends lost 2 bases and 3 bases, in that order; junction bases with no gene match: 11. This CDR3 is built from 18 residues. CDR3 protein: CASSQHPDGRADTGELFF. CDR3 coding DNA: TGCGCCAGCAGCCAACACCCTGACGGGAGGGCCGACACCGGGGAGCTGTTTTTT.

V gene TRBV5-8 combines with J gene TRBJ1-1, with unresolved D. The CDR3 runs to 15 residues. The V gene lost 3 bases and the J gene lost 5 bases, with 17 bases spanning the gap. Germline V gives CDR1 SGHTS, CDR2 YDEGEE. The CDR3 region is CASSWSRKAATEAFF. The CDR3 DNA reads TGTGCCAGCAGCTGGAGTCGGAAGGCTGCGACTGAAGCTTTCTTT. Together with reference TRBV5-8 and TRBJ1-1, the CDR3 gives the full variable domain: EAGVTQSPTHLIKTRGQQATLRCSPISGHTSVYWYQQALGLGLQFLLWYDEGEERNRGNFPPRFSGRQFPNYSSELNVNALELEDSALYLCASSWSRKAATEAFFGQGTRLTVV.

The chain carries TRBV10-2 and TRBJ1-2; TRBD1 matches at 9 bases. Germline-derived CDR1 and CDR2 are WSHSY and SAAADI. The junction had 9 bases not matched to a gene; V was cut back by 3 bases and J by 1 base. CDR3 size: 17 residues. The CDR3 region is CASSELSDRGYNYGYTF. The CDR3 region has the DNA TGCGCCAGCAGTGAACTATCCGACAGGGGGTATAACTATGGCTACACCTTC.

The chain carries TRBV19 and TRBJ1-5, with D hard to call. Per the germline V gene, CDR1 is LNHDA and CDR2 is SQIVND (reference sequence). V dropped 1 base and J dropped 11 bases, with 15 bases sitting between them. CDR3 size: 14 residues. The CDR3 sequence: CASSIGWPASAQHF. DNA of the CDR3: TGTGCCAGTAGTATAGGTTGGCCCGCCTCGGCCCAGCATTTT.

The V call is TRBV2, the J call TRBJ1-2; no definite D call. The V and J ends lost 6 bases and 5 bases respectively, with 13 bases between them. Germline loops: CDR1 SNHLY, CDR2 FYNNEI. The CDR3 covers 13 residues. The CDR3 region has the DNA TGTGCCAGCAGCCAATCCATCGGGTATGGCTACACCTTC. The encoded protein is CASSQSIGYGYTF. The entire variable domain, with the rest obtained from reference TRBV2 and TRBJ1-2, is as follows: EPEVTQTPSHQVTQMGQEVILRCVPISNHLYFYWYRQILGQKVEFLVSFYNNEISEKSEIFDDQFSVERPDGSNFTLKIRSTKLEDSAMYFCASSQSIGYGYTFGSGTRLTVV.

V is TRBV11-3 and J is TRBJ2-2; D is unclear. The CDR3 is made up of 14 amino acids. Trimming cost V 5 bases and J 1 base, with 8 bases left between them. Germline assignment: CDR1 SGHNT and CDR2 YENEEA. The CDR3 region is CASSPDQNTGELFF. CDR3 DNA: TGTGCCAGCAGCCCCGACCAGAACACCGGGGAGCTGTTTTTT. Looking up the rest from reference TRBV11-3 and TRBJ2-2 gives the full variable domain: EAGVVQSPRYKIIEKKQPVAFWCNPISGHNTLYWYLQNLGQGPELLIRYENEEAVDDSQLPKDRFSAERLKGVDSTLKIQPAELGDSAVYLCASSPDQNTGELFFGEGSRLTVL.

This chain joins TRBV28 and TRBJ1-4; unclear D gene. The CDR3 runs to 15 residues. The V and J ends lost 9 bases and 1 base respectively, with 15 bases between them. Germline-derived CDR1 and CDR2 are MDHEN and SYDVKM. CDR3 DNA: TGTGCCAGTAACGGACGGCGGCTAACTAATGAAAAACTGTTTTTT. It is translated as CASNGRRLTNEKLFF.

The CDR3 DNA follows: TGCGCCAGCAGTGACAGGGGCTACTACGAGCAGTACTTC. It is translated as CASSDRGYYEQYF. This chain joins TRBV10-2 and TRBJ2-7; weak D call: TRBD1 (6 bases). Germline lookup yields CDR1 WSHSY and CDR2 SAAADI. The CDR3 contains 13 residues. Trimming removed 3 bases at V and 3 bases at J, with 9 bases between.

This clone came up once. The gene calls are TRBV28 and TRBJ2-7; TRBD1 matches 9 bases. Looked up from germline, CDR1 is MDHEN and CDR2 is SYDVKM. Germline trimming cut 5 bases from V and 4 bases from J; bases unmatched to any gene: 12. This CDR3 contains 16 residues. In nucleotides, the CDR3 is TGTGCCAGCAGTGCCAAACAGGGGGCCTTAGGTTACGAGCAGTACTTC. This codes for CASSAKQGALGYEQYF.

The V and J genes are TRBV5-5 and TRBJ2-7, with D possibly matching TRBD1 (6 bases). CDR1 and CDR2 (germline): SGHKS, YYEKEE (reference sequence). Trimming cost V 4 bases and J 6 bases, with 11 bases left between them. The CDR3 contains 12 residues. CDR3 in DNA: TGTGCCAGCAGCGTAAACAGGGTCGAGCAGTACTTC. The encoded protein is CASSVNRVEQYF.

The CDR3 bases are TGTGCCAGCAGCTTAGGCTCCTCGAACACTGAAGCTTTCTTT. Amino acids: CASSLGSSNTEAFF. The V call is TRBV11-2, the J call TRBJ1-1; D is unresolved. The CDR3 totals 14 residues. V lost 1 base and J 1 base, leaving 7 bases between the germline ends. Germline assignment: CDR1 SGHAT and CDR2 FQNNGV.

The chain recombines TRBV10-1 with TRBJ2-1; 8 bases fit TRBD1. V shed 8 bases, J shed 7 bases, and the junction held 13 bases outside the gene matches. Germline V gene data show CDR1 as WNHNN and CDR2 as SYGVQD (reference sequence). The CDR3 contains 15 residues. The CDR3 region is CASSVGQGGTNEQFF. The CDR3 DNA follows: TGCGCCAGCTCGGTAGGACAGGGTGGTACGAATGAGCAGTTCTTC.